This T cell receptor (beta chain) comes out of a study of OX40 agonist ivuxolimab in advanced cancers. Study in general: Those enrolled were roughly 80% male, with a mean age of around 55 years and ages from roughly 20 to 85.

Using immunoSEQ multiplex PCR, the repertoire was profiled, and TCRdb retains in-frame clones only, with some absent. The table shows some 90,000 clones, with 80% to 90% occurring only once. Only a few counts were recorded for this clone. Its antigen is currently unknown. General study findings and limits: With doses of 0.1 to 3.0 mg/kg, CD4+ and CD8+ blood T cells had undergone clonal expansion by week 6. The specificity for antigen of the expanded peripheral T cells was not determined.

Germline V lookup: CDR1 MNHEY, CDR2 SVGAGI. V was shortened by 0 bases and J by 4 bases, with 12 bases between the two germline ends. The CDR3 is made up of 16 amino acids. Blood samples were obtained at baseline, cycle 4 day 1, and cycle 7 day 1. The rearrangement joins TRBV6-5 to TRBJ2-2; TRBD2 might be the D (6 bases). The TCR was taken from an adult with an advanced solid tumor such as melanoma, head and neck, liver or kidney cancer. The sequenced sample was CD4+ or CD8+ T cells sorted from blood, obtained in a trial of the OX40 agonist ivuxolimab. In DNA, the CDR3 is TGTGCCAGCAGTTACTCGACCGGGAGAGGCACCGGGGAGCTGTTTTTT. Its protein product is CASSYSTGRGTGELFF.